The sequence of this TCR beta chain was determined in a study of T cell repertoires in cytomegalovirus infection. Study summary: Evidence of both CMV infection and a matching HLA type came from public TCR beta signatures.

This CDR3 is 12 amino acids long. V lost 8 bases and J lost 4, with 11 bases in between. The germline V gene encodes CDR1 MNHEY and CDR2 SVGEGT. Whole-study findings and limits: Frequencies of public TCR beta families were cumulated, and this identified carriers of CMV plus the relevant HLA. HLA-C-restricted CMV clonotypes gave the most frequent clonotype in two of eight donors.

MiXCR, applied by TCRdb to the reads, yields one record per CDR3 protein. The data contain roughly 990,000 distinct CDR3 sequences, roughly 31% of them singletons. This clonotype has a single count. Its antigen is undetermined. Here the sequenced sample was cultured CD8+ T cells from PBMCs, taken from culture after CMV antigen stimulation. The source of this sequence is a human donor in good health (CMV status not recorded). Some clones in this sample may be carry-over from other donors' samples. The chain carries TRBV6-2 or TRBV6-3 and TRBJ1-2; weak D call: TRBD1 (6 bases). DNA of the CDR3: TGTGCCAGCTTCACAGGGATCTATGGCTACACCTTC. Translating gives CASFTGIYGYTF.